This is a list of T cell receptor beta chains from one sample in a study of neoadjuvant anti-PD-1 for oral cavity cancer. Produced via immunoSEQ multiplex PCR; TCRdb's table is partial and in-frame only. This table holds about 15,000 clones, 55% to 85% found once. The input for sequencing was PBMCs, taken before nivolumab (anti-PD-1) treatment. These receptors were obtained from a person between 40 and 85 years old with oral cavity squamous cell carcinoma. The CDR3 runs from the conserved cysteine through the conserved F or W. D genes are given only for firm matches. Size values are once, few and many counts, or a class for expanded clones, and some rows have none.

size: -; J: TRBJ2-7; D: -; V: TRBV28; CDR3: CASSFERRPREQYF; DNA: TGTGCCAGCAGTTTCGAGCGGCGTCCGAGGGAGCAGTACTTC
size: -; J: TRBJ2-2; D: -; V: TRBV27; CDR3: CASSLWGGRGTTGELFF; DNA: TGTGCCAGCAGTTTATGGGGGGGGCGCGGGACCACCGGGGAGCTGTTTTTT
size: once; J: TRBJ2-1; D: -; V: TRBV7-2; CDR3: CASSFPKSTLYNEQFF; DNA: TGTGCCAGCAGCTTCCCTAAATCGACCCTTTACAATGAGCAGTTCTTC
size: -; J: TRBJ2-5; D: -; V: TRBV28; CDR3: CASSLDLGGQETQYF; DNA: TGTGCCAGCAGTTTGGACCTAGGGGGGCAAGAGACCCAGTACTTC
size: few; J: TRBJ2-7; D: TRBD2; V: TRBV6-5; CDR3: CASSRGTSGSYEQYF; DNA: TGTGCCAGCAGTAGAGGGACTAGCGGGAGCTACGAGCAGTACTTC
size: -; J: TRBJ1-1; D: -; V: TRBV6-1; CDR3: CASSERRTEAFF; DNA: TGTGCCAGCAGTGAACGGAGGACTGAAGCTTTCTTT
size: few; J: TRBJ1-1; D: -; V: TRBV6-6; CDR3: CASRRMGAEAFF; DNA: TGTGCCAGCAGGAGGATGGGGGCTGAAGCTTTCTTT
size: -; J: TRBJ1-1; D: -; V: TRBV6-5; CDR3: CASSTTGRKNTEAFF; DNA: TGTGCCAGCAGCACTACAGGGAGGAAAAACACTGAAGCTTTCTTT
size: -; J: TRBJ1-4; D: -; V: TRBV2; CDR3: CASSDQGATNEKLFF; DNA: TGTGCCAGCAGTGATCAGGGCGCAACTAATGAAAAACTGTTTTTT
size: -; J: TRBJ2-3; D: -; V: TRBV5-1; CDR3: CASKGEDTQYF; DNA: TGCGCCAGCAAAGGGGAAGATACGCAGTATTTT
size: once; J: TRBJ1-2; D: -; V: TRBV5-4; CDR3: CASSLPPPAGIYGYTF; DNA: TGTGCCAGCAGCTTGCCCCCCCCCGCAGGAATATATGGCTACACCTTC
size: once; J: TRBJ2-3; D: TRBD2; V: TRBV19; CDR3: CASSIETSVFSDTQYF; DNA: TGTGCCAGTAGTATAGAGACTAGCGTCTTCAGCGATACGCAGTATTTT
size: -; J: TRBJ1-5; D: -; V: TRBV28; CDR3: CASSLVQPNQPQHF; DNA: TGTGCCAGCAGTTTAGTACAGCCTAATCAGCCCCAGCATTTT
size: once; J: TRBJ2-7; D: TRBD1; V: TRBV5-8; CDR3: CASSPAGTGNYEQYF; DNA: TGTGCCAGCAGCCCGGCCGGGACAGGTAACTACGAGCAGTACTTC
size: -; J: TRBJ1-1; D: TRBD1; V: TRBV4-2; CDR3: CASSHRQGRAEAFF; DNA: TGTGCCAGCAGCCACCGACAGGGGCGGGCAGAAGCTTTCTTT
size: -; J: TRBJ2-4; D: TRBD2; V: TRBV6-1; CDR3: CASSGRTSGRMHIQYF; DNA: TGTGCCAGCAGTGGAAGGACTAGCGGGAGAATGCACATTCAGTACTTC
size: few; J: TRBJ1-1; D: -; V: TRBV29-1; CDR3: CSGQSANTEAFF; DNA: TGCAGCGGTCAGAGCGCCAACACTGAAGCTTTCTTT
size: -; J: TRBJ2-7; D: TRBD2; V: TRBV7-3; CDR3: CASSSLAGASHEQYF; DNA: TGTGCCAGCAGCTCATTAGCGGGAGCTAGTCACGAGCAGTACTTC
size: -; J: TRBJ2-7; D: -; V: TRBV7-9; CDR3: CASSTEAGIPYEQYF; DNA: TGTGCCAGCAGCACGGAGGCGGGGATTCCCTACGAGCAGTACTTC
size: -; J: TRBJ2-2; D: TRBD2; V: TRBV6-5; CDR3: CASSYSELAGTGELFF; DNA: TGTGCCAGCAGTTACTCAGAACTAGCGGGAACCGGGGAGCTGTTTTTT
size: -; J: TRBJ2-2; D: -; V: TRBV6-1; CDR3: CASSEPNTGELFF; DNA: TGTGCCAGCAGTGAACCGAACACCGGGGAGCTGTTTTTT
size: few; J: TRBJ2-3; D: TRBD2; V: TRBV6-1; CDR3: CASIQAGGGTQYF; DNA: TGTGCCAGCATTCAAGCGGGGGGAGGTACGCAGTATTTT
size: -; J: TRBJ2-1; D: -; V: TRBV7-8; CDR3: CASSLGGIPLTSSYNEQFF; DNA: TGTGCCAGCAGCTTAGGCGGGATTCCCCTAACCAGCTCCTACAATGAGCAGTTCTTC
size: -; J: TRBJ2-3; D: -; V: TRBV4-2; CDR3: CASSQGRPLTDTQYF; DNA: TGTGCCAGCAGCCAAGGCCGGCCTCTCACAGATACGCAGTATTTT
size: -; J: TRBJ1-2; D: TRBD1; V: TRBV9; CDR3: CASSEGQGRGYTF; DNA: TGTGCCAGCAGCGAGGGACAGGGCAGGGGCTACACCTTC
size: few; J: TRBJ2-7; D: TRBD2; V: TRBV5-1; CDR3: CASSSTEAGGAGEQYF; DNA: TGCGCCAGCAGCTCGACTGAAGCGGGAGGGGCAGGGGAGCAGTACTTC
size: -; J: TRBJ2-5; D: TRBD2; V: TRBV10-3; CDR3: CAISAQGPGLAGGGETQYF; DNA: TGTGCCATCAGTGCTCAGGGGCCGGGACTAGCGGGAGGTGGAGAGACCCAGTACTTC
size: -; J: TRBJ1-1; D: TRBD1; V: TRBV30; CDR3: CAWNRGYNTEAFF; DNA: TGTGCCTGGAACAGGGGATATAACACTGAAGCTTTCTTT
size: -; J: TRBJ1-2; D: TRBD1; V: TRBV6-1; CDR3: CASSEVRSGTGLYGYTF; DNA: TGTGCCAGCAGTGAAGTCCGGTCCGGGACAGGACTCTATGGCTACACCTTC
size: -; J: TRBJ2-1; D: TRBD2; V: TRBV7-9; CDR3: CASSTLAGEILNEQFF; DNA: TGTGCCAGCAGCACACTAGCGGGGGAGATTCTAAATGAGCAGTTCTTC
size: -; J: TRBJ1-3; D: -; V: TRBV4-2; CDR3: CASSHDPSSGNTIYF; DNA: TGTGCCAGCAGCCACGACCCTTCCTCTGGAAACACCATATATTTT
size: -; J: TRBJ1-4; D: -; V: TRBV7-9; CDR3: CASSGVLGEKLFF; DNA: TGTGCCAGTTCGGGGGTCTTAGGGGAAAAACTGTTTTTT
size: -; J: TRBJ2-1; D: -; V: TRBV19; CDR3: CASRVQGLFNEQFF; DNA: TGTGCCAGTAGGGTCCAGGGACTTTTCAATGAGCAGTTCTTC
size: -; J: TRBJ1-2; D: TRBD1; V: TRBV10-2; CDR3: CASMRDSYGYTF; DNA: TGCGCCAGCATGAGGGACAGCTATGGCTACACCTTC
size: few; J: TRBJ2-2; D: TRBD2; V: TRBV10-3; CDR3: CATGRTSGILVTGELFF; DNA: TGTGCCACCGGGAGGACTAGCGGGATTTTGGTCACCGGGGAGCTGTTTTTT
size: -; J: TRBJ2-2; D: -; V: TRBV19; CDR3: CASSQTSRVGELFF; DNA: TGTGCCAGTAGTCAAACCTCTAGGGTCGGGGAGCTGTTTTTT
size: -; J: TRBJ1-4; D: TRBD1; V: TRBV27; CDR3: CASSLSRGYEKLFF; DNA: TGTGCCAGCAGTTTATCCAGGGGGTATGAAAAACTGTTTTTT
size: few; J: TRBJ1-1; D: -; V: TRBV30; CDR3: CAWGVTSRYTEAFF; DNA: TGTGCCTGGGGGGTTACTAGTCGGTACACTGAAGCTTTCTTT
size: once; J: TRBJ1-5; D: -; V: TRBV4-1; CDR3: CASSQDMVRARRNQPQHF; DNA: TGCGCCAGCAGCCAAGATATGGTACGAGCGAGGCGGAATCAGCCCCAGCATTTT
size: -; J: TRBJ2-3; D: -; V: TRBV21-1; CDR3: CASSNASGGAADTQYF; DNA: TGTGCCAGCAGCAATGCCAGCGGGGGGGCCGCAGATACGCAGTATTTT
size: -; J: TRBJ1-2; D: TRBD1; V: TRBV30; CDR3: CAWNRQGRYGYTF; DNA: TGTGCCTGGAATAGACAGGGACGGTATGGCTACACCTTC
size: -; J: TRBJ1-2; D: TRBD1; V: TRBV4-2; CDR3: CASSQGQGENYGYTF; DNA: TGTGCCAGCAGCCAGGGACAGGGGGAAAACTATGGCTACACCTTC
size: few; J: TRBJ2-3; D: -; V: TRBV27; CDR3: CASSPRVGALPPPDTQYF; DNA: TGTGCCAGCAGTCCCCGGGTAGGGGCCCTTCCACCACCAGATACGCAGTATTTT
size: -; J: TRBJ1-1; D: -; V: TRBV27; CDR3: CASSFALGTEAFF; DNA: TGTGCCAGCAGTTTTGCCCTGGGCACTGAAGCTTTCTTT
size: -; J: TRBJ2-7; D: -; V: TRBV27; CDR3: CASSEQGPSPYEQYF; DNA: TGTGCCAGCAGTGAACAGGGTCCCAGCCCCTACGAGCAGTACTTC
size: -; J: TRBJ2-4; D: -; V: TRBV5-1; CDR3: CASSLGPTTGWVAKNIQYF; DNA: TGCGCCAGCAGCTTGGGGCCGACAACAGGTTGGGTAGCCAAAAACATTCAGTACTTC
size: -; J: TRBJ1-1; D: -; V: TRBV5-6; CDR3: CASSWVTDYGLAFF; DNA: TGTGCCAGCAGCTGGGTGACGGACTATGGACTGGCTTTCTTT
size: -; J: TRBJ1-4; D: -; V: TRBV7-9; CDR3: CASSPWGANEKLFF; DNA: TGTGCCAGCAGCCCGTGGGGGGCTAATGAAAAACTGTTTTTT
size: -; J: TRBJ1-4; D: -; V: TRBV11-2; CDR3: CASSLGGRKLFF; DNA: TGTGCCAGCAGCTTAGGGGGGCGCAAACTGTTTTTT
size: -; J: TRBJ2-3; D: -; V: TRBV10-3; CDR3: CAISESTGTDTQYF; DNA: TGTGCCATCAGTGAGTCGACTGGCACAGATACGCAGTATTTT
size: -; J: TRBJ2-7; D: TRBD1; V: TRBV29-1; CDR3: CSVEDGTGKTYEQYF; DNA: TGCAGCGTTGAAGACGGGACAGGGAAGACCTACGAGCAGTACTTC
size: -; J: TRBJ2-7; D: -; V: TRBV29-1; CDR3: CSVRQVYEQYF; DNA: TGCAGCGTTCGACAGGTTTACGAGCAGTACTTC